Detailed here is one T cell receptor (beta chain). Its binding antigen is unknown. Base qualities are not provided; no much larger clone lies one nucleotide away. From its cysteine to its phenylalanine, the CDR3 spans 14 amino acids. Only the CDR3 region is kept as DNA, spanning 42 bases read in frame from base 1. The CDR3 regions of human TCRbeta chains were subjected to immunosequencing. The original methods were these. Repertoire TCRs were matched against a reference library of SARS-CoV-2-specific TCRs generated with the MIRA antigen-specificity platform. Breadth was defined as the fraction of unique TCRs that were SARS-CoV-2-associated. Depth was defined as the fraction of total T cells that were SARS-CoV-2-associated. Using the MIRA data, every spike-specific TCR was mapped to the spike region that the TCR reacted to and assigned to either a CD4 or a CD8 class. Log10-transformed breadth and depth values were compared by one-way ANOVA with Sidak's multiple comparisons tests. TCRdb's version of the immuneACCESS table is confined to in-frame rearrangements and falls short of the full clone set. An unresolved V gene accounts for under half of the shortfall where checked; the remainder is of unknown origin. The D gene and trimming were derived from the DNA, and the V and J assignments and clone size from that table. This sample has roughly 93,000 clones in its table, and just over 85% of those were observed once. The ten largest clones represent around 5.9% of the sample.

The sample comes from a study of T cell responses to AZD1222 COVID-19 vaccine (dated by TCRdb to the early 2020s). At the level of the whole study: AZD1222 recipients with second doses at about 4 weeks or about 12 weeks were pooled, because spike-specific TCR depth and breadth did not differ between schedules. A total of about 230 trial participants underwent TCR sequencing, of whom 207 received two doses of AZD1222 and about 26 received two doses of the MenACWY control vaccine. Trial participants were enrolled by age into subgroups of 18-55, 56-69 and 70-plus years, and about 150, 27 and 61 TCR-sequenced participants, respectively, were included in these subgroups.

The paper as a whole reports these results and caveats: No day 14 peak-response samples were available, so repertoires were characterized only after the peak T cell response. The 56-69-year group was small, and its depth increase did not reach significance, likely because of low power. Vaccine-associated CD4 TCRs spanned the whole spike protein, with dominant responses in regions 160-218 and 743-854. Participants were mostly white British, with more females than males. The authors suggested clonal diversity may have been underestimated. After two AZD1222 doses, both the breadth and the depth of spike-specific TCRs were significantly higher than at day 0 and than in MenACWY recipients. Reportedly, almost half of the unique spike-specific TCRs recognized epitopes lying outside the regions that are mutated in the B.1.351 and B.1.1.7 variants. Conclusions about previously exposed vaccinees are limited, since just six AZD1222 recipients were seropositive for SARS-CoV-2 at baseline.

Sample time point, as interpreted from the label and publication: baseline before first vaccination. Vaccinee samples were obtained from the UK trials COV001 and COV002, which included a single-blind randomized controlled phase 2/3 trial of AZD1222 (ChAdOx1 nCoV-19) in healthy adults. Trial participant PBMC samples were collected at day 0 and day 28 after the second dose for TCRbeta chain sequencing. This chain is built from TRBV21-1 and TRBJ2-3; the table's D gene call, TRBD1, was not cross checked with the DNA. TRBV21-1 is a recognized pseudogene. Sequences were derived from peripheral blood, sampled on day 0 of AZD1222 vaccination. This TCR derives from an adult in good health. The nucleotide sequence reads TGTGCCAGCAGTAAAGTGGGGCCCGGCGATACGCAGTATTTT. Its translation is CASSKVGPGDTQYF.